This T cell receptor beta chain originates from a study of T cells of healthy individuals. This CDR3 has 14 residues. Trimming shortened V by 3 bases and J by 3 bases, and 14 bases separated the two germline ends. Germline-derived CDR1 and CDR2 are DFQATT and SNEGSKA (reference sequence). One entry per CDR3 protein, called by TCRdb with MiXCR from the 5' RACE reads. The sample has roughly 87,000 distinct CDR3 sequences, 17% seen once; the top ten hold roughly 6.1%. The sequence came from a human donor in good health. The chain employs TRBV20-1 and TRBJ1-1, with D perhaps TRBD1 (5 bases). The chain's CDR3 is CSASSRGPYTEAFF. The CDR3 region has the DNA TGCAGTGCTAGCTCAAGGGGCCCCTACACTGAAGCTTTCTTT.